This T cell receptor beta chain was identified during a study of blood T cell repertoires in COVID-19. Across the whole study: Acute and convalescent COVID-19 samples came from the United States, Italy and Spain.

The J segment lost 3 bases and the V segment lost 5 bases, leaving 4 bases of the junction unmatched. Germline V gene data show CDR1 as MNHEY and CDR2 as SMNVEV (reference sequence). CDR3 length: 13 amino acids. The authors' processing: Cell counts per sample came from amplifying reference gene primers. The assay was immunoSEQ multiplex PCR, and TCRdb's table has in-frame clones only and misses some. The V and J calls and clone size come from that table; D and trimming were worked out from the DNA. The sample has under 120,000 clones; around 91% are singletons. The receptor comes from a woman aged 80 or over with acute or convalescent COVID-19. The V gene is TRBV27, the J gene TRBJ2-7; 7 nucleotides align to TRBD1. Sequences were obtained from peripheral blood. The CDR3 region is CASSGRDSYEQYF. In nucleotides, the CDR3 is TGTGCCAGCAGTGGCCGGGACAGCTACGAGCAGTACTTC.